This T cell receptor beta chain came from a study of radiation and T cells in renal cell carcinoma. The CDR3 sequence is 15 residues long. Germline CDR1 and CDR2: MNHEY and SVGAGI. V shed 1 base and J shed 4 bases, with 13 bases lying between them. The time point is: blood 4 weeks post-SBRT, at nephrectomy. The treatment is: 15 Gy SBRT to primary tumor, nephrectomy 4 weeks later. TCRdb's copy holds only in-frame clones and misses some; the assay was immunoSEQ multiplex PCR. There are about 73,000 clones in the sample; around four fifths occur only once, and 2% to 3% lies in the top ten. The specimen was blood, collected from a patient whose treatment included radiotherapy and nephrectomy. The sequence was collected from a woman aged 55-70 years with renal cell carcinoma. The chain combines TRBV6-5 with TRBJ1-2; no clear D. The CDR3 sequence is CASSYLSGPSYGYTF. DNA for the CDR3: TGTGCCAGCAGTTACTTGTCAGGACCTAGCTATGGCTACACCTTC.